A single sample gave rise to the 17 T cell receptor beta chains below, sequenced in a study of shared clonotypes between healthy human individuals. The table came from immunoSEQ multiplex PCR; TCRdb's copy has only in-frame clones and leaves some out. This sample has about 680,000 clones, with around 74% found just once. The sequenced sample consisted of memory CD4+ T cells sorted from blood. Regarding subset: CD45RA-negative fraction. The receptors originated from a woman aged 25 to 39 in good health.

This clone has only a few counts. This CDR3 reads CASSGRPGSYEQYF. The CDR3 bases are TGTGCCAGCAGCGGTCGGCCGGGTAGCTACGAGCAGTACTTC. The chain couples TRBV12-1 to TRBJ2-7; the table assigns TRBD2, which was not confirmed against the DNA. TRBV12-1 is tagged as a pseudogene. The CDR3 is 14 amino acids.

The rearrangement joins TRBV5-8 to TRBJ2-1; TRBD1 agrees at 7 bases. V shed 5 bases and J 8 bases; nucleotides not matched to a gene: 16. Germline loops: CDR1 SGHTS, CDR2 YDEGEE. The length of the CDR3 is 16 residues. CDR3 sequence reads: CASRSSPGKGADEQFF. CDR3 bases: TGTGCCAGCAGGTCGAGCCCCGGGAAGGGGGCGGATGAGCAGTTCTTC.

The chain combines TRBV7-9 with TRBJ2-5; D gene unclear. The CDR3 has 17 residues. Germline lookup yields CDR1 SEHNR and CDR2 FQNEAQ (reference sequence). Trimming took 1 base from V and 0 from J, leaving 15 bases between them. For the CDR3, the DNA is TGTGCCAGCAGCTTAGGGCTTCTCAGACACGACCAAGAGACCCAGTACTTC. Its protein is CASSLGLLRHDQETQYF. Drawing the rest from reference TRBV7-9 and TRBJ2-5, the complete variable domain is DTGVSQNPRHKITKRGQNVTFRCDPISEHNRLYWYRQTLGQGPEFLTYFQNEAQLEKSRLLSDRFSAERPKGSFSTLEIQRTEQGDSAMYLCASSLGLLRHDQETQYFGPGTRLLVL.

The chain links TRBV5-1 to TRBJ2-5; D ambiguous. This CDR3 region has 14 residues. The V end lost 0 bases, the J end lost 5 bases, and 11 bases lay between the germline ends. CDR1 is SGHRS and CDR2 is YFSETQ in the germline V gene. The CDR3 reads CASSLGGLRETQYF. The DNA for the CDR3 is TGCGCCAGCAGCTTGGGCGGCCTGCGGGAGACCCAGTACTTC.

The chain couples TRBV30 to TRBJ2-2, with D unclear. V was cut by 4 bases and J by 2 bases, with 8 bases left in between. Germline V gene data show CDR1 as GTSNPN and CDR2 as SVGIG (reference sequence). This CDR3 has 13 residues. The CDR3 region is CAWTQANTGELFF. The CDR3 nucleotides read TGTGCCTGGACCCAGGCCAACACCGGGGAGCTGTTTTTT. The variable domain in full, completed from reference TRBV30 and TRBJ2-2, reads SQTIHQWPATLVQPVGSPLSLECTVEGTSNPNLYWYRQAAGRGLQLLFYSVGIGQISSEVPQNLSASRPQDRQFILSSKKLLLSDSGFYLCAWTQANTGELFFGEGSRLTVL.

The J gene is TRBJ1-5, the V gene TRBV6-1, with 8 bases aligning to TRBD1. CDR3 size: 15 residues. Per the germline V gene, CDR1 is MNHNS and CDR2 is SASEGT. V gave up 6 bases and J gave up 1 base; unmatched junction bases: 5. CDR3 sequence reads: CASRPTGESNQPQHF. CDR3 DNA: TGTGCCAGCAGACCGACAGGGGAGAGCAATCAGCCCCAGCATTTT.

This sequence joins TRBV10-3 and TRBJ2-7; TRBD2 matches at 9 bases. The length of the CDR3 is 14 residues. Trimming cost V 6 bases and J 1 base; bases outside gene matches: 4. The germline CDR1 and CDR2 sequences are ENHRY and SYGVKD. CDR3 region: CAIRGGRDSYEQYF. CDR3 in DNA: TGTGCCATCAGGGGCGGGAGGGATTCCTACGAGCAGTACTTC.

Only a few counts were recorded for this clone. In nucleotides, the CDR3 is TGCGCCAGCAGCAGCCGCCCCGGACAGGGTCCTGAAGCTTTCTTT. This codes for CASSSRPGQGPEAFF. This chain connects TRBV5-1 to TRBJ1-1; 8 bases agree with TRBD1. The germline V gene encodes CDR1 SGHRS and CDR2 YFSETQ. The CDR3 totals 15 residues. The J segment lost 6 bases and the V segment lost 4 bases, leaving 11 bases of the junction unmatched. Combining the CDR3 with reference TRBV5-1 and TRBJ1-1 gives the whole variable domain KAGVTQTPRYLIKTRGQQVTLSCSPISGHRSVSWYQQTPGQGLQFLFEYFSETQRNKGNFPGRFSGRQFSNSRSEMNVSTLELGDSALYLCASSSRPGQGPEAFFGQGTRLTVV.

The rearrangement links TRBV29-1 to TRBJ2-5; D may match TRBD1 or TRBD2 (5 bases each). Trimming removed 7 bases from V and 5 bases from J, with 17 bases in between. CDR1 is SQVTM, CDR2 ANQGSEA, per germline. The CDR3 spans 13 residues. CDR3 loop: CSALGTVDETQYF. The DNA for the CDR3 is TGCAGCGCCCTCGGGACGGTCGACGAGACCCAGTACTTC.

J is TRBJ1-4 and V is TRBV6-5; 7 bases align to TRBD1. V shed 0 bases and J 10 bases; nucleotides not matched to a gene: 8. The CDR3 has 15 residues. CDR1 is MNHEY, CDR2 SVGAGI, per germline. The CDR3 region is CASSYSNRGGGKLFF. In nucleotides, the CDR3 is TGTGCCAGCAGTTACTCGAACAGGGGCGGCGGAAAACTGTTTTTT.

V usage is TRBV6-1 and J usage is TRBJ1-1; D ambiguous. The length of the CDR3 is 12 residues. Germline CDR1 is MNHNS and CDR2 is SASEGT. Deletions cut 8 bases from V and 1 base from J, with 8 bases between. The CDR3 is CASLGENTEAFF. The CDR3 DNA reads TGTGCCAGCCTTGGCGAGAACACTGAAGCTTTCTTT.

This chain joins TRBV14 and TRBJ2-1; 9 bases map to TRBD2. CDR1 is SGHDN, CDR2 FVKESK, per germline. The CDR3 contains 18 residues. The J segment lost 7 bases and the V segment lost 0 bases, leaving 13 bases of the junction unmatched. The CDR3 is CASSQELAGSVWGNEQFF. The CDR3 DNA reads TGTGCCAGCAGCCAAGAACTAGCGGGCTCCGTCTGGGGGAATGAGCAGTTCTTC.

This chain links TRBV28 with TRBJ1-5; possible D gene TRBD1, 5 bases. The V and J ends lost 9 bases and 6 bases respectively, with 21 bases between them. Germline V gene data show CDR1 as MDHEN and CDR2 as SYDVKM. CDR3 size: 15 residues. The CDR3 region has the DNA TGTGCCAGTGGGACGGCCGTAATATCGGGTCAGCCCCAGCATTTT. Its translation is CASGTAVISGQPQHF.

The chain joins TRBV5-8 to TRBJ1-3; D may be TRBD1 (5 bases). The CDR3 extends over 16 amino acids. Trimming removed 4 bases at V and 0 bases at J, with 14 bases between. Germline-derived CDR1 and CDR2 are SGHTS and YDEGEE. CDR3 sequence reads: CASSRSRTLSGNTIYF. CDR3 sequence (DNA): TGTGCCAGCAGCCGTTCGCGGACACTCTCTGGAAACACCATATATTTT.

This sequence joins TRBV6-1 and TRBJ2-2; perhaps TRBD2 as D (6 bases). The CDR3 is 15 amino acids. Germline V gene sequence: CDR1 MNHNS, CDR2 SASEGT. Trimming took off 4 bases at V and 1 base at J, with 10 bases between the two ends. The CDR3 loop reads CASSAWRGNTGELFF. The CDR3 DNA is TGTGCCAGCAGTGCATGGCGGGGGAACACCGGGGAGCTGTTTTTT.

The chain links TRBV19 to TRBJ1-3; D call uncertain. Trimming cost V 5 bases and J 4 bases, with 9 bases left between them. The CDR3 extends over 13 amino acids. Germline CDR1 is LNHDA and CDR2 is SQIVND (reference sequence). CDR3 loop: CASSLRAGNTIYF. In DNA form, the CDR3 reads TGTGCCAGTAGTCTAAGGGCCGGAAACACCATATATTTT.

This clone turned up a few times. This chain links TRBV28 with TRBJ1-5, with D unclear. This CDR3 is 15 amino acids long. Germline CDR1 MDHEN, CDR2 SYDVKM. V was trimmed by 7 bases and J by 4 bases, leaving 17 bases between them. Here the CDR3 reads CASNPHVSVNQPQHF. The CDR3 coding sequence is TGTGCCAGCAACCCCCACGTGAGCGTTAATCAGCCCCAGCATTTT.